This T cell receptor (beta chain) was recovered during a study of shared clonotypes between healthy human individuals. The CDR3 totals 15 residues. V shed 5 bases, J shed 3 bases, and the junction held 6 bases outside the gene matches. CDR1 and CDR2 from the germline V gene are SGHVS and FQNEAQ. Clones were sequenced by immunoSEQ multiplex PCR, and TCRdb holds only the in-frame ones, with some missing. The profile shows about 1 million clones, roughly 80% of them singletons. Many counts were recorded for this clone. The receptor was derived from a man younger than 35 in good health. The sequenced sample consisted of memory CD4+ T cells sorted from blood. Subset reported: CD45RA-negative fraction. This chain joins TRBV7-8 and TRBJ2-3, with 9 bases fitting TRBD1. The CDR3 is CASSTTGGRTDTQYF. The CDR3 DNA reads as TGTGCCAGCAGCACGACAGGGGGACGGACAGATACGCAGTATTTT.